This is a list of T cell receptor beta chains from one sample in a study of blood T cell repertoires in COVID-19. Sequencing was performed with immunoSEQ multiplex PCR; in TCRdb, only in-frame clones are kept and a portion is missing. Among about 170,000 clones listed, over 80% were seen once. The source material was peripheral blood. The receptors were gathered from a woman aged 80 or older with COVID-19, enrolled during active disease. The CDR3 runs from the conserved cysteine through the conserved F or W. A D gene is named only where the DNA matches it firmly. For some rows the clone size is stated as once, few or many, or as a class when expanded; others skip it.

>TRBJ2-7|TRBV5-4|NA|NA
TGTGCCAGCAGCTTATCGTCAGGGATGAGGCTCTACGAGCAGTACTTC
CASSLSSGMRLYEQYF
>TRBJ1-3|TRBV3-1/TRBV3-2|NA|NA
TGTGCCAGCAGCCAAGGGGCAACAGGGTCTGGAAACACCATATATTTT
CASSQGATGSGNTIYF
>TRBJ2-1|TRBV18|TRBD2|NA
TGTGCCAGCTCTACTAGCGGGGACTACAATGAGCAGTTCTTC
CASSTSGDYNEQFF
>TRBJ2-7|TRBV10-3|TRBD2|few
TGTGCCATCAGTCCGAGACTAGCGGGGCTTGTTGGTGAGCAGTACTTC
CAISPRLAGLVGEQYF
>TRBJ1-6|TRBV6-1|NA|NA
TGTGCCAGCAGTAAAGGCCTAAGCTCCTATAATTCACCCCTCCACTTT
CASSKGLSSYNSPLHF
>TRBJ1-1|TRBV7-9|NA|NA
TGTGCCAGCAGCTTAAGGCCGGGCACTGAAGCTTTCTTT
CASSLRPGTEAFF
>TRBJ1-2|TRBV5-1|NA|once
TGCGCCAGCAGCGCCGGGTCCGCCTTTTACACCTTC
CASSAGSAFYTF
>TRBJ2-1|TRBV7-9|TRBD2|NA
TGTGCCAGCAGCTTAGGGGAGGGAAATGAGCAGTTCTTC
CASSLGEGNEQFF
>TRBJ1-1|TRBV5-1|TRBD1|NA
TGCGCCAGCACTCCTACAGGGGCTCGGCCTGAAGCTTTCTTT
CASTPTGARPEAFF
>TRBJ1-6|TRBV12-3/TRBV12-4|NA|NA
TGTGCCAGCAGTCGCAGGGTCGGTTCACCCCTCCACTTT
CASSRRVGSPLHF
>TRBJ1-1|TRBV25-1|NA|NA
TGTGCCAGCAGTGCGATGGGACACCCGAACACTGAAGCTTTCTTT
CASSAMGHPNTEAFF
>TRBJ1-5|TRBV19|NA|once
TGTGCCAGCAGTATGGGGTCCGGGTCCCGGGGTAAGAGGCCCCAGCATTTT
CASSMGSGSRGKRPQHF
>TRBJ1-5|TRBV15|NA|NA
TGTGCCACCAGCAGAAATCAGGGTAATGGCCAGCCCCAGCATTTT
CATSRNQGNGQPQHF
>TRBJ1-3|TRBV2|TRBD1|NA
TGTGCCAGCAGCGGACAGGGAGCTGGAAACACCATATATTTT
CASSGQGAGNTIYF
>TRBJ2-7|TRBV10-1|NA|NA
TGCGCCAGCAGTGTAGGCAGGATTAGCTCCTACGAGCAGTACTTC
CASSVGRISSYEQYF
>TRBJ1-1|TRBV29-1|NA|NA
TGCAGCGCCCGGACAACGAACACTGAAGCTTTCTTT
CSARTTNTEAFF
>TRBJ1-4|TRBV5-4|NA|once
TGTGCCAGCAGCTTGGGTACAGGGTATGGTGAAAAACTGTTTTTT
CASSLGTGYGEKLFF
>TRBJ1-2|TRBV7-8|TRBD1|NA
TGTGCCAGCAGCTTAGGGACAGGGGAGGGTGGCTACACCTTC
CASSLGTGEGGYTF
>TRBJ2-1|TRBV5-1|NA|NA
TGCGCCAGCAGCTTGGGGCCTAGCGATACCTACAATGAGCAGTTCTTC
CASSLGPSDTYNEQFF
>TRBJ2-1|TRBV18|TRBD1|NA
TGTGCCAGCTCACCGCCCGGGACAGGGGGTCGGGAGCAGTTCTTC
CASSPPGTGGREQFF
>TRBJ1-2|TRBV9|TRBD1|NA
TGTGCCAGCAGCGTAGTAGGGACAGGGGGCGCAGGGTCCTATGGCTACACCTTC
CASSVVGTGGAGSYGYTF
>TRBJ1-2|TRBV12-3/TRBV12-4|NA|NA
TGTGCCAGCAGTTTTGGGCGGGATGGCTACACCTTC
CASSFGRDGYTF
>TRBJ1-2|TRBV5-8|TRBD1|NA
TGTGCCAGCAGCTTTCGTGGTCGACAGGGCCTTGAGGGCTACACCTTC
CASSFRGRQGLEGYTF
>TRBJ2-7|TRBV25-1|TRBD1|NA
TGTGCCAGCAGTCTCCTGGGACAGGGGGTTTACGAGCAGTACTTC
CASSLLGQGVYEQYF
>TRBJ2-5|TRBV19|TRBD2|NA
TGTGCCAGTAGTATATTACTAGCGGGGGACATAAAAGAGACCCAGTACTTC
CASSILLAGDIKETQYF
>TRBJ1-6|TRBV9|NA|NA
TGTGCCAGCAGCGCCCGGTCCGGGTCCAATTCACCCCTCCACTTT
CASSARSGSNSPLHF
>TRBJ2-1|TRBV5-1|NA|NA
TGCGCCAGCAGCTTGGCCGGTAGTAGCTCCTACAATGAGCAGTTCTTC
CASSLAGSSSYNEQFF
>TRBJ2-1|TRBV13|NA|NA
TGTGCCAGCAGCCGCTTACTAGAATACAATGAGCAGTTCTTC
CASSRLLEYNEQFF
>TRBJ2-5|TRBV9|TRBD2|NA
TGTGCCAGCAGCAGAAGTACTAGCGCCGAGACCCAGTACTTC
CASSRSTSAETQYF
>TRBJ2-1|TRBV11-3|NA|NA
TGTGCCAGCAGCCCCGAGAGGTCGGGGGAGCAGTTCTTC
CASSPERSGEQFF
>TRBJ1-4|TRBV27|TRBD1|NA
TGTGCCAGCAGTTTAACATGGCGACAGGGTTGGGAAAAACTGTTTTTT
CASSLTWRQGWEKLFF
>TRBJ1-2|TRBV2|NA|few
TGTGCCAGCAGTGAAATCTGGTGGTCAGAAAGAGGCTACACCTTC
CASSEIWWSERGYTF
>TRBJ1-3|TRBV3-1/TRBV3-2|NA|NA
TGTGCCAGCAGCCAAGATGGGGGAGGGCTCTCTGGAAACACCATATATTTT
CASSQDGGGLSGNTIYF
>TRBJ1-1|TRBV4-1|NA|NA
TGCGCCAGCAGCCAAGAACTAGGCAACACTGAAGCTTTCTTT
CASSQELGNTEAFF
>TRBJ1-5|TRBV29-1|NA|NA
TGCAGCGGCACCCCACAGGTTAGCAATCAGCCCCAGCATTTT
CSGTPQVSNQPQHF
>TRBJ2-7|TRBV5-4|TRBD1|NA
TGTGCCAGCAGCTTGAGACAGGGCGCCTACGAGCAGTACTTC
CASSLRQGAYEQYF
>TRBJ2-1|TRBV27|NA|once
TGTGCCAGCAGTTCCACCCCGACTAGTTGGAGCTCCTACAATGAGCAGTTCTTC
CASSSTPTSWSSYNEQFF
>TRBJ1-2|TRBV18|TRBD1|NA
TGTGCCAGCTCACCGGACAGGGCTCTAACTGGTGGCTACACCTTC
CASSPDRALTGGYTF
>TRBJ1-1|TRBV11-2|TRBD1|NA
TGTGCCAGCAGCCAACAGGGGTTTGAAGCTTTCTTT
CASSQQGFEAFF
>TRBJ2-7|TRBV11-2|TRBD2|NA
TGTGCCAGCAGCTTTGAACTAGCGATTCTGTACGAGCAGTACTTC
CASSFELAILYEQYF
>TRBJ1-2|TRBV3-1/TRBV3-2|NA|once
TGTGCCAGCAGCCAAGATAGTACGGGAGGCTATGGCTACACCTTC
CASSQDSTGGYGYTF
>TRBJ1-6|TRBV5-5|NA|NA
TGTGCCAGCAGCTTGAGGCAGATCGGGGCACCCCTCCACTTT
CASSLRQIGAPLHF
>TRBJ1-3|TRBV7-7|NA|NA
TGTGCTAGCAGCCCAGGTCTAAGAAACACCATATATTTT
CASSPGLRNTIYF
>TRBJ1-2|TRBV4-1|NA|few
TGCGCCAGCAGCCAAGAGGGAGGGGTAGTCGGCTATGGCTACACCTTC
CASSQEGGVVGYGYTF
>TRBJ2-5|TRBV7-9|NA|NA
TGTGCCAGCAGCCGCCAAGACACGTTGGAGACCCAGTACTTC
CASSRQDTLETQYF
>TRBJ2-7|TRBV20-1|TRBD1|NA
TGCAGTGCTCACAGGGGGTCCGAGCAGTACTTC
CSAHRGSEQYF
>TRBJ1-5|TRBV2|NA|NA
TGTGCCAGCAGTGAAGCCCGAGATCAGCCCCAGCATTTT
CASSEARDQPQHF
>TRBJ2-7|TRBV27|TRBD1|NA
TGTGCCAGCAGTTTATTGCCCCACAGGGGGCTAAAATACGAGCAGTACTTC
CASSLLPHRGLKYEQYF